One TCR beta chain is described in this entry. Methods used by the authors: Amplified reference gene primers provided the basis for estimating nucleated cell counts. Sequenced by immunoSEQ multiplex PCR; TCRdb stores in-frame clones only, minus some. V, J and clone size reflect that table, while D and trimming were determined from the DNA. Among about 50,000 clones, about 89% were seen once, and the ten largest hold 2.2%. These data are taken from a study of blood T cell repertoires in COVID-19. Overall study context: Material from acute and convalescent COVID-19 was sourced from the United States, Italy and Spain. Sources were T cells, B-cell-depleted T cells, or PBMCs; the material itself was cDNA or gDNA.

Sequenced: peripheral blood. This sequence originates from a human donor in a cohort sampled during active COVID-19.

The CDR3, as DNA: TGTGCCAGCAGCCCCTCGGGCGGGGCACTAGCCAAAAACATTCAGTACTTC. It encodes CASSPSGGALAKNIQYF. J is TRBJ2-4 and V is TRBV5-4, with a weak D call TRBD2 (6 bases). This CDR3 has 17 residues. The germline gives CDR1 SGHNT, CDR2 YYREEE (reference sequence). With 4 bases removed from V and 0 bases from J, the gap between germline ends came to 17 bases.